The source of this T cell receptor beta chain is a study of blood T cell repertoires in COVID-19. Across the study: COVID-19 samples collected from the United States, Italy and Spain covered acute and convalescent phases.

With 2 bases removed from V and 3 bases from J, the gap between germline ends came to 8 bases. The CDR3 is 13 amino acids. Germline V lookup: CDR1 SGHRS, CDR2 YFSETQ. For this clone: Other DNA variants within this sample encode the same CDR3.

Enrollment of patients from Seattle took place during active infection, with longitudinal follow-up. Authors' processing steps: Using reference gene primer amplification, nucleated cell counts were estimated. Here immunoSEQ multiplex PCR was the method, and the copy in TCRdb shows in-frame clones only, minus some. V and J calls plus clone size are reproduced from that table; the DNA served to infer D and trimming. The table records about 500,000 clones, around nine tenths of them present only once. This receptor was identified in a woman aged 50 to 60 with COVID-19, enrolled during active disease. The gene calls are TRBV5-1 and TRBJ2-5; D may be TRBD2 (6 bases). Sequencing input: peripheral blood. The CDR3 DNA sequence: TGCGCCAGCAGCTTTACGGGAGAAGAGACCCAGTACTTC. Translating it yields CASSFTGEETQYF.